The rows below give T cell receptor beta chains drawn from one sample of a study of cytomegalovirus exposure and HLA in healthy donors. This table comes from immunoSEQ multiplex PCR, and its TCRdb copy is limited to in-frame clones, with some not included. The sample consists of about 120,000 clones, around four fifths of them appearing once. Sequencing used PBMCs. The receptors shown here come from a man aged 60 to 75 in good health and CMV-seropositive. Both conserved end residues are part of each CDR3. A clone size is listed for some rows: how often the clone was seen (once, few, many), or a class if it is expanded.

abundance	v_gene	CDR3aa
NA	TRBV5-1	CASSLQGTNEKLFF
NA	TRBV2	CASRSGTSGTYEQYF
NA	TRBV6-5	CASSWGQGHSGNTIYF
once	TRBV30	CAWSVRVYEQYF
NA	TRBV5-1	CASSLSPSGSYEQYF
NA	TRBV29-1	CSVEDLGQVVTNYGYTF
NA	TRBV6-5	CASSPDRNRNQPQHF
NA	TRBV30	CAWQGAGGRNQPQHF
NA	TRBV14	CASSHPSRQAVTYEQYF
NA	TRBV30	CACNREKNIQYF
once	TRBV13	CASSWLTGSGNTIYF
NA	TRBV19	CASSVYTENTEAFF
few	TRBV4-1	CASSERGYTIYF
NA	TRBV6-5	CASSSGQGNNYGYTF
NA	TRBV10-3	CAISETSQTQYF
NA	TRBV2	CASSIARGSYNEQFF
NA	TRBV5-6	CASSPLNRGGTGELFF
NA	TRBV5-1	CASSLEARNEQFF
NA	TRBV5-1	CASSLAQGYEQFF
once	TRBV28	CASSPGDRVRPEQYF
few	TRBV2	CASSEWRGTGGELFF
NA	TRBV4-1	CASSQSGTSGRGGETQYF
once	TRBV5-5	CASSPVPGQENQPQHF
NA	TRBV19	CASSPRAEAFF
NA	TRBV29-1	CSTPKGRGPYNEQFF